The 3 T cell receptor beta chains below were found in one sample sequenced in a study of blood T cells in healthy people across ages. Combining a sample-barcoded 5' primer with a J-beta primer mix, a second PCR ran for about 7 to 11 cycles. Each CDR3 protein gets one entry after TCRdb re-called the 5' RACE reads with MiXCR. This table has about 1.5 million distinct CDR3 sequences, 42% appearing once. Sequenced: blood. These TCRs come from a woman between 18 and 30 years old in good health.

The genes are TRBV11-2 and TRBJ2-7, with TRBD2 matching 9 bases. The J segment lost 7 bases and the V segment lost 5 bases, leaving 15 bases of the junction unmatched. Germline CDR1 SGHAT, CDR2 FQNNGV. There are 16 residues in the CDR3. The DNA of the CDR3 is TGTGCCAGCAGCCCCCTAGCGGGATTGGGCTCCAATGAGCAGTACTTC. This codes for CASSPLAGLGSNEQYF.

The chain carries TRBV27 and TRBJ2-7; TRBD1 matches 7 bases. J gave up 6 bases and V 4 bases, and 12 bases lay outside the gene matches. CDR1 and CDR2 (germline): MNHEY, SMNVEV (reference sequence). The CDR3 covers 15 residues. The CDR3 DNA follows: TGTGCCAGCAGTTCCCTTCCGGGACAGTTAAGCGAGCAGTACTTC. Amino acids: CASSSLPGQLSEQYF.

This rearrangement joins TRBV7-2 to TRBJ2-3; no reliable D call. Germline assignment: CDR1 SGHTA and CDR2 FQGNSA. The CDR3 is 14 amino acids. The V and J ends lost 3 bases and 6 bases respectively, with 13 bases between them. CDR3: CASSFFPQGDTQYF. In DNA, the CDR3 is TGTGCCAGCAGCTTTTTTCCCCAAGGTGATACGCAGTATTTT.